Listed here are 24 T cell receptor beta chains from one sample, sequenced in a study of T cells after yellow fever vaccination. TCRdb itself ran the 5' RACE reads through MiXCR, one entry per CDR3 protein. This sample yields a few hundred thousand distinct CDR3 sequences, of which around 4% are seen a single time; roughly a quarter belongs to the top ten. Specimen: PBMCs, collected on the day of the yellow fever booster vaccination. The receptor source for this set is a man aged 18 to 30 who received the YFV17D yellow fever vaccine.

V and J are TRBV20-1 and TRBJ2-5; no definite D call. Germline CDR1 is DFQATT and CDR2 is SNEGSKA (reference sequence). Trimming cost V 5 bases and J 1 base, with 11 bases left between them. This CDR3 is built from 13 residues. DNA of the CDR3: TGCAGTGCTCCCGTATTGGGCCAAGAGACCCAGTACTTC. Protein: CSAPVLGQETQYF.

The chain couples TRBV11-1 to TRBJ2-4; D ambiguous. Germline V gives CDR1 SGHAT, CDR2 FQDESV (reference sequence). This CDR3 region has 13 residues. V was trimmed by 7 bases and J by 5 bases, leaving 12 bases between them. CDR3 sequence reads: CASTNPVENIQYF. In DNA, the CDR3 is TGTGCCAGCACCAATCCGGTAGAAAACATTCAGTACTTC.

This clonotype has at least ten counts. This sequence joins TRBV9 and TRBJ2-3, with 11 bases lining up with TRBD2. There are 17 residues in the CDR3. V gave up 0 bases and J gave up 0 bases; unmatched junction bases: 3. Germline CDR1 is SGDLS and CDR2 is YYNGEE. CDR3 protein: CASSVGLAGGSTDTQYF. DNA of the CDR3: TGTGCCAGCAGCGTAGGTCTAGCGGGGGGTAGCACAGATACGCAGTATTTT.

This clonotype was picked up a small number of times. The chain is built from TRBV2 and TRBJ2-2, with D unclear. CDR3 size: 14 residues. Germline V gives CDR1 SNHLY, CDR2 FYNNEI. V shed 6 bases and J shed 6 bases, with 14 bases lying between them. The CDR3 reads CASRDPLGAGELFF. The CDR3 DNA sequence: TGTGCCAGCAGAGACCCCCTGGGCGCCGGGGAGCTGTTTTTT.

This clonotype is classed as medium-sized. V usage is TRBV5-1 and J usage is TRBJ2-2; 14 bases fit TRBD2. Germline V gene lookup returns CDR1 SGHRS and CDR2 YFSETQ. Unmatched junction bases numbered 10, after V lost 4 bases and J lost 5 bases. The CDR3 runs 18 residues. The CDR3 coding sequence is TGCGCCAGCAGCCCCTTCGGGACTAGCGGGGGAGGAACCGGGGAGCTGTTTTTT. This gives the protein CASSPFGTSGGGTGELFF.

This clonotype was picked up many times. The V and J genes are TRBV11-2 and TRBJ2-1; the match to TRBD2 covers 8 bases. The CDR3 runs 15 residues. J was trimmed by 6 bases and V by 5 bases; bases with no gene match: 9. Germline CDR1 is SGHAT and CDR2 is FQNNGV. CDR3 nucleotide sequence: TGTGCCAGCAGCCCCCTTGCGGGGGGCCGCAATGAGCAGTTCTTC. Protein sequence: CASSPLAGGRNEQFF.

This clonotype was picked up many times. This rearrangement joins TRBV2 to TRBJ2-2; 14 bases align to TRBD2. The CDR3 has 17 amino acids. The V and J ends lost 6 bases and 0 bases, in that order; junction bases with no gene match: 3. Per the germline V gene, CDR1 is SNHLY and CDR2 is FYNNEI. The CDR3 sequence is CASSEGLAGANTGELFF. The CDR3 nucleotides are TGTGCCAGCAGCGAGGGACTAGCGGGGGCGAACACCGGGGAGCTGTTTTTT.

This clonotype was seen ten or more times. The chain carries TRBV27 and TRBJ1-2; a weak D match, TRBD1 (6 bases). V lost 5 bases and J 7 bases, leaving 35 bases between the germline ends. CDR1 and CDR2 from the germline V gene are MNHEY and SMNVEV (reference sequence). This CDR3 is 20 amino acids long. The chain's CDR3 is CASSTLSRTVLGRFGGGYTF. For the CDR3, the DNA is TGTGCCAGCAGTACCCTCTCCCGGACAGTTTTGGGTCGTTTCGGAGGTGGCTACACCTTC.

This clonotype was observed many times. The V gene is TRBV12-3 or TRBV12-4, the J gene TRBJ1-3; unclear D gene. Trimming took 3 bases from V and 3 from J, leaving 9 bases between them. There are 14 residues in the CDR3. Written as DNA, the CDR3 is TGTGCCAGCAGTTTTTCACAAAATGGAAACACCATATATTTT. It translates to CASSFSQNGNTIYF.

This clonotype appeared many times. The gene calls are TRBV14 and TRBJ2-1, with D perhaps matching TRBD1 or TRBD2 (6 bases each). There are 15 residues in the CDR3. Germline loops: CDR1 SGHDN, CDR2 FVKESK. Trimming left V 0 bases short and J 10 bases short, with 16 bases between. The CDR3 bases are TGTGCCAGCAGCCAAGAGCCGGGGGCCTTCAGCGAGCAGTTCTTC. Residues: CASSQEPGAFSEQFF.

This clonotype was recorded many times. The genes are TRBV7-2 and TRBJ2-5; D possibly uses TRBD1 or TRBD2 (6 bases each). The V end lost 6 bases, the J end lost 1 base, and 9 bases lay between the germline ends. The CDR3 is 13 amino acids. Germline CDR1 reads SGHTA; CDR2 reads FQGNSA. DNA for the CDR3: TGTGCCAGCAGTAGGGGGGTCCAAGAGACCCAGTACTTC. Translating gives CASSRGVQETQYF.

Ten or more counts support this clonotype. The V and J genes are TRBV6-2 or TRBV6-3 and TRBJ2-6; D is ambiguous. Trimming took 3 bases from V and 0 from J, leaving 6 bases between them. This CDR3 is 15 amino acids long. CDR1 MNHEY and CDR2 SVGEGT come from the germline V gene. The CDR3 bases are TGTGCCAGCAGTTATCCCGACTCTGGGGCCAACGTCCTGACTTTC. It is translated as CASSYPDSGANVLTF.

The DNA of the CDR3 is TGTGCCACCAGCAGAGGACAGGGACCGTACTATATATCGGGCACTGAAGCTTTCTTT. Translated, it gives CATSRGQGPYYISGTEAFF. The V call is TRBV15, the J call TRBJ1-1, with 7 bases fitting TRBD1. Germline V gene lookup returns CDR1 LNHNV and CDR2 YYDKDF (reference sequence). This CDR3 is built from 19 residues. V lost 1 base to trimming and J lost 4 bases; unmatched junction nucleotides: 18.

This clonotype showed up just a few times. V usage is TRBV14 and J usage is TRBJ1-3, with D maybe TRBD1 (6 bases). The CDR3 is made up of 16 amino acids. The germline CDR1 and CDR2 sequences are SGHDN and FVKESK. Trimming removed 4 bases from V and 2 bases from J, with 15 bases in between. CDR3 in DNA: TGTGCCAGCAGCCGGACGGGGGGGGCGGCTGGAAACACCATATATTTT. Translation: CASSRTGGAAGNTIYF.

This clonotype occurred many times. This chain connects TRBV6-5 to TRBJ1-1; tentative D call: TRBD1 (6 bases). CDR3 size: 11 residues. The V gene lost 5 bases and the J gene lost 7 bases, with 8 bases spanning the gap. From germline, CDR1 is MNHEY and CDR2 SVGAGI. CDR3 nucleotide sequence: TGTGCCAGCAGTAAGGACAGTGAAGCTTTCTTT. This codes for CASSKDSEAFF.

This clonotype has a handful of counts. The V and J genes are TRBV20-1 and TRBJ1-1; D possibly corresponds to TRBD1 (6 bases). V was shortened by 5 bases and J by 4 bases, with 11 bases between the two germline ends. In germline, CDR1 is DFQATT, CDR2 SNEGSKA (reference sequence). The CDR3 has 12 residues. DNA of the CDR3: TGCAGTGCTCAACAGGGACGCACTGAAGCTTTCTTT. It yields the protein CSAQQGRTEAFF.

This clonotype was observed at least ten times. This chain links TRBV5-5 with TRBJ2-2; D uncertain. The CDR3 totals 14 residues. V was pared by 4 bases and J by 6 bases, with 13 bases between. Germline V gives CDR1 SGHKS, CDR2 YYEKEE (reference sequence). Here the CDR3 reads CASSPRTRPGELFF. The DNA for the CDR3 is TGTGCCAGCAGCCCCCGGACCCGCCCCGGGGAGCTGTTTTTT.

This clonotype was detected a few times. The chain employs TRBV5-1 and TRBJ1-6; D unresolved. Germline V gene sequence: CDR1 SGHRS, CDR2 YFSETQ. Trimming removed 4 bases at V and 7 bases at J, with 21 bases between. This CDR3 has 17 amino acids. The CDR3 reads CASSQMPRLETNSPLHF. In DNA form, the CDR3 reads TGCGCCAGCAGCCAAATGCCGCGGCTGGAAACCAATTCACCCCTCCACTTT. Full variable domain (remainder filled in from reference TRBV5-1 and TRBJ1-6): KAGVTQTPRYLIKTRGQQVTLSCSPISGHRSVSWYQQTPGQGLQFLFEYFSETQRNKGNFPGRFSGRQFSNSRSEMNVSTLELGDSALYLCASSQMPRLETNSPLHFGNGTRLTVT.

In its sample, this clonotype was seen a few times. The chain carries TRBV7-9 and TRBJ2-2; D possibly corresponds to TRBD1 (6 bases). Germline CDR1 and CDR2: SEHNR and FQNEAQ (reference sequence). V was clipped by 5 bases and J by 0 bases, with 13 bases between them. The length of the CDR3 is 16 residues. The CDR3 sequence is CASSLHNRANTGELFF. DNA for the CDR3: TGTGCCAGCAGCCTTCATAACAGGGCGAACACCGGGGAGCTGTTTTTT. The full variable domain, rest sourced from reference TRBV7-9 and TRBJ2-2, is DTGVSQNPRHKITKRGQNVTFRCDPISEHNRLYWYRQTLGQGPEFLTYFQNEAQLEKSRLLSDRFSAERPKGSFSTLEIQRTEQGDSAMYLCASSLHNRANTGELFFGEGSRLTVL.

In its sample, this clonotype was seen a few times. The V and J genes are TRBV20-1 and TRBJ2-3; D might be TRBD2 (6 bases). The V end was cut by 4 bases, the J end by 0 bases, with 14 bases between. The CDR3 totals 15 residues. Germline CDR1 and CDR2: DFQATT and SNEGSKA (reference sequence). The DNA for the CDR3 is TGCAGTGCTATCCCCGGGGGAACTAGCACAGATACGCAGTATTTT. Translation: CSAIPGGTSTDTQYF.

The chain has TRBV3-1 and TRBJ1-4; D gene ambiguous. CDR3 size: 14 residues. The ends were cut back, 2 bases at V and 5 bases at J, with 9 bases in the middle. CDR1 is LGHDT and CDR2 is YNNKEL in the germline V gene (reference sequence). This CDR3 is CASSQSGSNEKLFF. The CDR3 DNA reads TGTGCCAGCAGCCAATCAGGCTCCAATGAAAAACTGTTTTTT.

This clonotype was observed many times. The gene calls are TRBV21-1 and TRBJ2-3; the tabulated D call, TRBD1, remains unverified against the DNA. TRBV21-1 represents a pseudogene. There are 13 residues in the CDR3. This CDR3 reads CASRARLTDTQYF. DNA for the CDR3: TGTGCCAGCCGGGCCAGGTTGACAGATACGCAGTATTTT.

This clonotype was recorded at least ten times. The rearrangement joins TRBV5-6 to TRBJ2-3, with a tentative D call TRBD2 (5 bases). This CDR3 spans 14 amino acids. The V gene lost 0 bases and the J gene lost 1 base, with 6 bases spanning the gap. CDR1 and CDR2 from the germline V gene are SGHDT and YYEEEE. CDR3 DNA sequence: TGTGCCAGCAGCTTGGAGGAGGGCACAGATACGCAGTATTTT. This gives the protein CASSLEEGTDTQYF.

This clonotype has more than one count but fewer than ten. The chain couples TRBV20-1 to TRBJ2-5; TRBD2 is a possible D gene (5 bases). V was cut by 3 bases and J by 2 bases, with 7 bases left in between. CDR1 DFQATT and CDR2 SNEGSKA come from the germline V gene (reference sequence). This CDR3 spans 12 amino acids. DNA of the CDR3: TGCAGTGCTAGCCCGGGGCAAGAGACCCAGTACTTC. Translating gives CSASPGQETQYF.